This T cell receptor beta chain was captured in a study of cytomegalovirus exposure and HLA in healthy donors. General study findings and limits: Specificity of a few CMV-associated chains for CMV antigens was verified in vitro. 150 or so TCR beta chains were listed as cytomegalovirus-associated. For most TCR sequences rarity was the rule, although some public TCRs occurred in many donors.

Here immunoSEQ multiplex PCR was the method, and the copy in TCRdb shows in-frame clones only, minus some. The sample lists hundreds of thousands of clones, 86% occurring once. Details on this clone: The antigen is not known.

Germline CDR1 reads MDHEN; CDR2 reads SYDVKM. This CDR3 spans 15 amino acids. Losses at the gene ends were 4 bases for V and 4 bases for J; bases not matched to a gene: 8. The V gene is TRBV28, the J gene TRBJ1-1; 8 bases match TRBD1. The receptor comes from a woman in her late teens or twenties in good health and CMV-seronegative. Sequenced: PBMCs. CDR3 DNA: TGTGCCAGCAGTTCCTTACAGGGGGTTGGCACTGAAGCTTTCTTT. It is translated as CASSSLQGVGTEAFF.